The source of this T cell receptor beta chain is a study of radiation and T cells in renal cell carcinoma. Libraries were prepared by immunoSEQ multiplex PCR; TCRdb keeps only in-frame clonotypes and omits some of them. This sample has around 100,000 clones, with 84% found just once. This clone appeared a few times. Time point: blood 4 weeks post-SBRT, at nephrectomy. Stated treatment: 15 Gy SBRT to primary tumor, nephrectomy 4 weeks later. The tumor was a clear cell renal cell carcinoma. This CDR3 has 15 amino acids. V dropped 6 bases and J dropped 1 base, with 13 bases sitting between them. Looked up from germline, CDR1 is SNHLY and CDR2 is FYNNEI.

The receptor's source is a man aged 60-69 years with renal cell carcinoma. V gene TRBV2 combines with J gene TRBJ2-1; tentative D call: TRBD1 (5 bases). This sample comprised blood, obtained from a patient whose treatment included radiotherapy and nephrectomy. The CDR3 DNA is TGTGCCAGCAGCGAAATTACAGGATCCTACAATGAGCAGTTCTTC. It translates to CASSEITGSYNEQFF.